The rows below give T cell receptor beta chains drawn from one sample of a study of PD-L1 blockade in urothelial cancer. Assay used: immunoSEQ multiplex PCR; TCRdb lists only in-frame clones, some missing. The table includes tens of thousands of clones, about 90% detected once. The input for sequencing was PBMCs, taken around atezolizumab (anti-PD-L1) treatment. These receptors were collected from a man aged 55-75 years with urothelial cancer. Each CDR3 is given with its conserved first and last residue. A D gene is named only where the DNA matches it firmly. Not every row has a clone size; where given, it reads once, few, many or a size class.

TRBV5-1	TRBD1	-	TRBJ1-1	TGCGCCAGCAGCTTGTTTCCGACAGGGATGAACACTGAAGCTTTCTTT	CASSLFPTGMNTEAFF
TRBV5-1	TRBD2	-	TRBJ2-3	TGCGCCAGCAGCCTGGGACTAGCGGGGGGCCTCACAGATACGCAGTATTTT	CASSLGLAGGLTDTQYF
TRBV4-3	TRBD1	-	TRBJ1-4	TGCGCCAGCAGCCAAGATCTGGCGCAGGGGGCTGTTGAAAAACTGTTTTTT	CASSQDLAQGAVEKLFF
TRBV30	TRBD1	-	TRBJ1-6	TGTGCCTGGAGTGTACTGGACAGGGGGCAATCACCCCTCCACTTT	CAWSVLDRGQSPLHF
TRBV28	-	-	TRBJ2-1	TGTGCCAGCAGTTTAATAGACCCAGCGCGAACCTACAATGAGCAGTTCTTC	CASSLIDPARTYNEQFF
TRBV9	TRBD2	-	TRBJ2-3	TGTGCCAGCAGCCCGAGCGGGGGGGGCACAGATACGCAGTATTTT	CASSPSGGGTDTQYF
TRBV6-6	-	few	TRBJ1-1	TGTGCCAGCAGTTACCGCAGGGGAGGGACTGAAGCTTTCTTT	CASSYRRGGTEAFF
TRBV28	-	-	TRBJ2-7	TGTGCCAGCAGTTCCTATTCTACCTACGAGCAGTACTTC	CASSSYSTYEQYF
TRBV9	TRBD1	-	TRBJ1-4	TGTGCCAGCAGCTATAACCCGGGACAGGGTATTGAAAAACTGTTTTTT	CASSYNPGQGIEKLFF
TRBV30	-	-	TRBJ1-3	TGTGCCTTACGACAGGCAGACTTTTCTGGAAACACCATATATTTT	CALRQADFSGNTIYF
TRBV5-1	TRBD1	few	TRBJ1-6	TGCGCCAGCACCCGGGACAGAAGCTCCTATAATTCACCCCTCCACTTT	CASTRDRSSYNSPLHF
TRBV7-7	-	-	TRBJ2-3	TGTGCTAGCAGCCAGGGACTCACAGATACGCAGTATTTT	CASSQGLTDTQYF
TRBV14	TRBD1	-	TRBJ2-5	TGTGCCAGCAGCCTGTACAGGGGGCTGCAAGAGACCCAGTACTTC	CASSLYRGLQETQYF
TRBV9	TRBD2	-	TRBJ2-1	TGTGCCAGCAGCGTAGGGCCAGCGGGGGGGATCGATGAGCAGTTCTTC	CASSVGPAGGIDEQFF
TRBV29-1	TRBD1	-	TRBJ2-7	TGCAGCGTTGAAGAACGTTATGCCTATCGTGGACAGGGCTACGAGCAGTACTTC	CSVEERYAYRGQGYEQYF
TRBV6-5	-	-	TRBJ2-1	TGTGCCAGCAGTTCCCGACACAGAGTTGCCTACAATGAGCAGTTCTTC	CASSSRHRVAYNEQFF
TRBV2	TRBD1	-	TRBJ1-6	TGTGCCAGCAGTGAAGCCAGGGCAGGGGGTTCACCCCTCCACTTT	CASSEARAGGSPLHF
TRBV11-3	TRBD1	once	TRBJ2-5	TGTGCCAGCAGCCCGGGACAGGACGTCGGGACCCAGTACTTC	CASSPGQDVGTQYF
TRBV7-9	TRBD1	-	TRBJ2-7	TGTGCCGGGGGGACAGGGGGCTACGAGCAGTACTTC	CAGGTGGYEQYF
TRBV15	-	-	TRBJ1-4	TGTGCCACCAGCAGAGGGGGGGGGTCAACTAATGAAAAACTGTTTTTT	CATSRGGGSTNEKLFF
TRBV19	TRBD2	-	TRBJ2-2	TGTGCCAGTAGTATGGTCGGGAGGGGGACCCCTTTTAACACCGGGGAGCTGTTTTTT	CASSMVGRGTPFNTGELFF
TRBV6-6	-	-	TRBJ1-2	TGTGCCACCAGACAACAGGGAAGTGCCGGTGGCTACACCTTC	CATRQQGSAGGYTF
TRBV2	-	-	TRBJ2-3	TGTGCCAGCAGTCACCGTGGAGGGAGCACAGATACGCAGTATTTT	CASSHRGGSTDTQYF
TRBV6-6	-	-	TRBJ1-5	TGTGCCAGCAGTTACGGACAGTCTAATCAGCCCCAGCATTTT	CASSYGQSNQPQHF
TRBV11-3	-	-	TRBJ1-1	TGTGCCAGCAGCTTACTATCAAGGGGGAACACTGAAGCTTTCTTT	CASSLLSRGNTEAFF
TRBV27	TRBD1	-	TRBJ1-1	TGTGCCAGCAGCTACCTCAGGGGGACTGAAGCTTTCTTT	CASSYLRGTEAFF
TRBV5-4	-	-	TRBJ1-1	TGTGCCAGCAGCTTGGGGCTCATGGGTGGGAGCCCGGCTTTCTTT	CASSLGLMGGSPAFF
TRBV6-1	TRBD1	-	TRBJ1-2	TGTGCCAGCAGTGAAGCCGGGACAGGAGGAAACTACTACACCTTC	CASSEAGTGGNYYTF
TRBV12-5	TRBD2	-	TRBJ2-7	TGTGCTAGTGGCGTCGGGACTAGCGTAGGCAACGAGCAGTACTTC	CASGVGTSVGNEQYF
TRBV9	TRBD1	-	TRBJ1-3	TGTGCCAGCAGCGTAGGGACAGGGTCTGGAAACACCATATATTTT	CASSVGTGSGNTIYF
TRBV5-4	TRBD1	once	TRBJ1-1	TGTGCCAGCAGCTTGCCTCGGACAGGGGGCACTGAAGCTTTCTTT	CASSLPRTGGTEAFF
TRBV18	-	-	TRBJ2-1	TGTGCCAGCTCACCTGCGGTGTTAAATGAGCAGTTCTTC	CASSPAVLNEQFF